This paragraph covers one TCR beta chain sequence. Original processing methods: Nucleated cell number was recorded as an estimate derived from reference gene primer amplification. TCRdb's copy holds only in-frame clones and misses some; the assay was immunoSEQ multiplex PCR. V and J calls and clone size come straight from that table; D and trimming were deduced from the DNA. The sample carries about 94,000 clones, 70% to 90% recorded once. The data are from a study of blood T cell repertoires in COVID-19. Study context: COVID-19 samples from acute and convalescent phases originated in the United States, Italy and Spain. PBMCs, B-cell-depleted T cells, or T cells provided the cDNA or gDNA that made up the material.

CDR1 and CDR2 from the germline V gene are SGHTA and FQGNSA. The length of the CDR3 is 16 residues. Trimming cost V 4 bases and J 0 bases, with 16 bases left between them. V is TRBV7-2 and J is TRBJ2-7, with D perhaps matching TRBD2 (5 bases). Specimen: peripheral blood. This clonotype was obtained from a human donor with acute or convalescent COVID-19. The donor label of this sample is uncertain. The DNA for the CDR3 is TGTGCCAGCAGCTCCCCTAGCTCAGGTTCCTCCTACGAGCAGTACTTC. It codes for CASSSPSSGSSYEQYF. The full variable domain, rest sourced from reference TRBV7-2 and TRBJ2-7, is GAGVSQSPSNKVTEKGKDVELRCDPISGHTALYWYRQSLGQGLEFLIYFQGNSAPDKSGLPSDRFSAERTGGSVSTLTIQRTQQEDSAVYLCASSSPSSGSSYEQYFGPGTRLTVT.